This T cell receptor (beta chain) was sequenced in a study of PD-L1 blockade in urothelial cancer. Study background: Patients had received 0 to 3 prior chemotherapy regimens. Study-wide findings and caveats: Having blood TCR clonality under the median before treatment predicted better survival.

Time point reported: peripheral blood 6 weeks after treatment start. Patients had locally advanced or metastatic urothelial carcinoma. Profiling relied on immunoSEQ multiplex PCR, and the TCRdb table lists in-frame clones only, not all of them. Among fewer than 50,000 clones listed, roughly nine tenths were seen once. With regard to this clone: No antigen is known for it.

Germline loops: CDR1 SGHRS, CDR2 YFSETQ. The V end lost 3 bases, the J end lost 3 bases, and 28 bases lay between the germline ends. The CDR3 extends over 19 amino acids. V usage is TRBV5-1 and J usage is TRBJ2-7, with D perhaps TRBD1 (6 bases). Here the sequenced sample was PBMCs, taken around atezolizumab (anti-PD-L1) treatment. This clonotype was obtained from a man aged 65 to 79 with urothelial cancer. Written as DNA, the CDR3 is TGCGCCAGCAGCTATGAGGGCCTTAGTGGACAGCCGGGATTCTACGAGCAGTACTTC. It codes for CASSYEGLSGQPGFYEQYF.